These 24 T cell receptor beta chains were all obtained from the same sample, sequenced in a study of blood T cell repertoires in COVID-19 (dated by TCRdb to between 2020 and 2021). The library came from the immunoSEQ multiplex PCR assay. This is the immuneACCESS table as TCRdb keeps it, with only in-frame sequences that have V and J called. A part of the clones is gone; compared with another copy, unresolved V genes explain less than half, and the rest is unexplained. The sample records around 250,000 clones, 91% of which are singletons. The leading ten clones occupy less than 3.5% of the sample. Material: PBMCs or T cells enriched from blood (not recorded which). Source of these receptors: a man aged 40-55 years who had been exposed to COVID-19.

This chain joins TRBV7-6 and TRBJ2-2; tentative D call: TRBD2 (5 bases). The CDR3 loop spans 15 amino acids. Between the trimmed V and J ends, which lost 5 bases and 8 bases, there was a span of 18 bases. Germline loops: CDR1 SGHVS, CDR2 FNYEAQ. CDR3 residues: CASSPSGAREGELFF. CDR3 sequence (DNA): TGTGCCAGCAGCCCCAGCGGAGCCCGGGAAGGGGAGCTGTTTTTT. Looking up the rest from reference TRBV7-6 and TRBJ2-2 gives the full variable domain: GAGVSQSPRYKVTKRGQDVALRCDPISGHVSLYWYRQALGQGPEFLTYFNYEAQQDKSGLPNDRFSAERPEGSISTLTIQRTEQRDSAMYRCASSPSGAREGELFFGEGSRLTVL.

The V call is TRBV5-6, the J call TRBJ2-5; D remains unclear. Germline CDR1 reads SGHDT; CDR2 reads YYEEEE. The CDR3 loop spans 15 amino acids. The V end lost 0 bases, the J end lost 0 bases, and 9 bases lay between the germline ends. CDR3 DNA: TGTGCCAGCAGCTTGGCCGGAGCAAACCAAGAGACCCAGTACTTC. It specifies CASSLAGANQETQYF.

Notes on this clone: The sample has other DNA sequences that encode this CDR3 too. V usage is TRBV11-3 and J usage is TRBJ2-1; 7 bases align to TRBD2. From germline, CDR1 is SGHNT and CDR2 YENEEA. The J segment lost 3 bases and the V segment lost 1 base, leaving 0 bases of the junction unmatched. There are 14 residues in the CDR3. This CDR3 is CASSLGGSYNEQFF. The CDR3 bases are TGTGCCAGCAGCTTAGGCGGGAGCTACAATGAGCAGTTCTTC.

V gene TRBV10-3 combines with J gene TRBJ2-1; 7 nucleotides match TRBD2. This CDR3 comprises 19 residues. The V segment lost 4 bases and the J segment 4 bases; nucleotides outside the gene matches: 19. The germline V gene encodes CDR1 ENHRY and CDR2 SYGVKD. CDR3 nucleotides: TGTGCCATCAGTGCTCTGGGAGGGGCCGGATACGACCATTACAATGAGCAGTTCTTC. Its protein product is CAISALGGAGYDHYNEQFF.

This clone came up a few times. The chain combines TRBV30 with TRBJ1-4; weak D call: TRBD1 (5 bases). Trimming cost V 4 bases and J 8 bases, with 23 bases left between them. Germline lookup yields CDR1 GTSNPN and CDR2 SVGIG (reference sequence). The CDR3 is 16 residues long. CDR3 sequence: CAWNRGVGYNPEKLFF. CDR3 nucleotides: TGTGCCTGGAACCGGGGGGTTGGCTACAACCCCGAAAAACTGTTTTTT.

This rearrangement joins TRBV10-3 to TRBJ2-7; the match to TRBD1 covers 9 bases. V lost 0 bases, J lost 5 bases, and 8 bases stayed unmatched. The CDR3 length is 16 residues. Germline lookup yields CDR1 ENHRY and CDR2 SYGVKD. This CDR3 is CAISESGGTGRNEQYF. CDR3 bases: TGTGCCATCAGTGAGTCCGGCGGGACAGGGAGGAACGAGCAGTACTTC.

This clone occurred a few times. The rearrangement joins TRBV5-1 to TRBJ2-2; 13 bases are a match to TRBD2. CDR1 SGHRS and CDR2 YFSETQ come from the germline V gene. V shed 6 bases and J 6 bases; nucleotides not matched to a gene: 5. CDR3 size: 15 residues. This chain's CDR3 is CASKPLAGGPGELFF. CDR3 nucleotides: TGCGCCAGCAAGCCACTAGCGGGAGGGCCCGGGGAGCTGTTTTTT.

This chain links TRBV27 with TRBJ2-1; 9 bases are shared with TRBD1. With 0 bases clipped from V and 4 bases from J, the junction kept 4 bases outside the gene matches. From germline, CDR1 is MNHEY and CDR2 SMNVEV (reference sequence). The CDR3 sequence is 16 residues long. Written as DNA, the CDR3 is TGTGCCAGCAGTTTATCCGGACAGGGGAGATACAATGAGCAGTTCTTC. Its translation is CASSLSGQGRYNEQFF.

The chain couples TRBV9 to TRBJ2-5; the D gene is possibly TRBD2 (6 bases). This CDR3 is built from 15 residues. Germline V gene data show CDR1 as SGDLS and CDR2 as YYNGEE. Trimming removed 4 bases from V and 5 bases from J, with 18 bases in between. The CDR3 reads CASSLGTVGRETQYF. The DNA of the CDR3 is TGTGCCAGCAGCCTAGGGACGGTTGGGAGGGAGACCCAGTACTTC.

The chain is built from TRBV10-2 and TRBJ2-7; TRBD2 agrees at 8 bases. After removal of 7 bases from V and 3 bases from J, the junction contained 11 bases not matched to a gene. The CDR3 totals 15 residues. Germline loops: CDR1 WSHSY, CDR2 SAAADI. CDR3 sequence reads: CASIKEGTRVYEQYF. CDR3 nucleotides: TGCGCCAGCATTAAGGAGGGGACTAGGGTCTACGAGCAGTACTTC.

A remark on this clone: This sample also contains other DNA sequences that code for the same CDR3. This chain uses TRBV3-1 (or the pseudogene TRBV3-2) with TRBJ1-5; D is possibly TRBD1 (6 bases). The CDR3 is 14 residues long. Trimming cost V 4 bases and J 6 bases, with 13 bases left between them. CDR1 LGHDT and CDR2 YNNKEL come from the germline V gene (reference sequence). The CDR3 DNA reads as TGTGCCAGCAGCCTCGGGGGCGGGGGTCAGCCCCAGCATTTT. Protein sequence: CASSLGGGGQPQHF.

This chain uses TRBV4-1 with TRBJ2-2; TRBD1 matches 7 bases. Germline V CDR1 and CDR2: MGHRA, YSYEKL. Germline trimming cut 3 bases from V and 5 bases from J; bases unmatched to any gene: 12. This CDR3 is 17 amino acids long. DNA of the CDR3: TGCGCCAGCAGCCACTACAGGGGCCTAATGGGGACCGGGGAGCTGTTTTTT. This translates into CASSHYRGLMGTGELFF.

The chain has TRBV24-1 and TRBJ2-5; 9 bases match TRBD1. The CDR3 consists of 16 residues. Germline CDR1 KGHDR, CDR2 SFDVKD. V dropped 0 bases and J dropped 5; count of bases not matched to a gene: 6. CDR3 bases: TGTGCCACCAGTGATTTGGGGACAGGGAGGGGTGAGACCCAGTACTTC. Translating gives CATSDLGTGRGETQYF.

A remark on this clone: Being one base from a much bigger clone, this may be a read error. The chain employs TRBV27 and TRBJ1-2, with D uncertain. The ends were cut back, 7 bases at V and 0 bases at J, with 12 bases in the middle. CDR3 length equals 14 residues. CDR1 MNHEY and CDR2 SMNVEV come from the germline V gene (reference sequence). The CDR3 loop reads CASTLFPSNYGYTF. In nucleotides, the CDR3 is TGTGCCAGCACCCTTTTCCCTTCTAACTATGGCTACACCTTC.

The rearrangement links TRBV25-1 to TRBJ2-3, with 10 nucleotides matching TRBD1. This CDR3 is 14 amino acids long. The V gene end was trimmed by 6 bases and the J gene end by 1 base; junction bases not matched to a gene: 1. Germline V gene data show CDR1 as MGHDK and CDR2 as SYGVNS. DNA for the CDR3: TGTGCCAGCAGGGACAGGGGGGGCACAGATACGCAGTATTTT. Amino acids: CASRDRGGTDTQYF.

This clone has more than one count but fewer than ten. The rearrangement uses TRBV28 and TRBJ1-1, with 9 bases fitting TRBD1. With 5 bases clipped from V and 3 bases from J, the junction kept 7 bases outside the gene matches. The CDR3 has 15 residues. Per germline, CDR1 MDHEN and CDR2 SYDVKM. The chain's CDR3 is CASSPRTGEDTEAFF. For the CDR3, the DNA is TGTGCCAGCAGTCCACGGACAGGGGAGGACACTGAAGCTTTCTTT.

The V gene is TRBV15, the J gene TRBJ2-7; TRBD1 matches at 9 bases. The CDR3 is 14 residues long. The germline V gene encodes CDR1 LNHNV and CDR2 YYDKDF (reference sequence). With 0 bases clipped from V and 3 bases from J, the junction kept 0 bases outside the gene matches. In nucleotides, the CDR3 is TGTGCCACCAGCAGAGAGACAGGGGGCTACGAGCAGTACTTC. Residues: CATSRETGGYEQYF.

The chain recombines TRBV7-9 with TRBJ2-5; D is unclear. The germline V and J ends were trimmed by 1 base and 4 bases, with 7 bases remaining between them. The CDR3 is 13 amino acids. Germline V gives CDR1 SEHNR, CDR2 FQNEAQ (reference sequence). CDR3 sequence reads: CASSLGNRETQYF. The CDR3 DNA is TGTGCCAGCAGCTTAGGAAACAGAGAGACCCAGTACTTC.

The genes are TRBV12-5 and TRBJ1-2; the match to TRBD1 covers 7 bases. V lost 0 bases, J lost 7 bases, and 20 bases stayed unmatched. Germline CDR1 reads LGHNT; CDR2 reads FRNRAP. This CDR3 is built from 19 residues. The CDR3 DNA sequence: TGTGCTAGTGGTTTGGTACAAGGAAGGGGGCTACTCTTCTTCGGTGGCTACACCTTC. Translated, it gives CASGLVQGRGLLFFGGYTF.

The chain recombines TRBV3-1 (or the pseudogene TRBV3-2) with TRBJ2-7; 8 positions match TRBD1. Germline assignment: CDR1 LGHDT and CDR2 YNNKEL (reference sequence). The ends lost 1 base at V and 6 bases at J; junction bases unmatched: 11. This CDR3 contains 16 residues. CDR3 DNA: TGTGCCAGCAGCCAAGCTATGACAGGGGACTTTGGCGAGCAGTACTTC. It specifies CASSQAMTGDFGEQYF.

This chain connects TRBV3-1 (or the pseudogene TRBV3-2) to TRBJ1-2, with D unresolved. The CDR3 totals 12 residues. The germline V gene encodes CDR1 LGHDT and CDR2 YNNKEL (reference sequence). Deletions cut 1 base from V and 4 bases from J, with 4 bases between. This CDR3 reads CASSQGGYGYTF. CDR3 DNA sequence: TGTGCCAGCAGCCAAGGCGGCTATGGCTACACCTTC.

The chain recombines TRBV5-5 with TRBJ1-1; D remains ambiguous. The CDR3 totals 14 residues. In germline, CDR1 is SGHKS, CDR2 YYEKEE (reference sequence). Trimming stripped 4 bases from V and 5 bases from J, with 15 bases between. This chain's CDR3 is CASSRPIGRTEAFF. The CDR3 nucleotides are TGTGCCAGCAGCCGGCCTATTGGGAGGACTGAAGCTTTCTTT.

The chain uses TRBV27 and TRBJ2-1; D not resolved. Between the trimmed V and J ends, which lost 3 bases and 9 bases, there was a span of 9 bases. CDR3 length: 12 amino acids. Germline-derived CDR1 and CDR2 are MNHEY and SMNVEV (reference sequence). The CDR3 DNA reads TGTGCCAGCAGTTTCGGTGGTCCTGAGCAGTTCTTC. This translates into CASSFGGPEQFF.

The chain uses TRBV9 and TRBJ1-4, with D uncertain. This CDR3 is 15 amino acids long. Germline lookup yields CDR1 SGDLS and CDR2 YYNGEE. The V end lost 0 bases, the J end lost 0 bases, and 6 bases lay between the germline ends. For the CDR3, the DNA is TGTGCCAGCAGCGTAGGAGGAACAACTAATGAAAAACTGTTTTTT. Translation gives CASSVGGTTNEKLFF.